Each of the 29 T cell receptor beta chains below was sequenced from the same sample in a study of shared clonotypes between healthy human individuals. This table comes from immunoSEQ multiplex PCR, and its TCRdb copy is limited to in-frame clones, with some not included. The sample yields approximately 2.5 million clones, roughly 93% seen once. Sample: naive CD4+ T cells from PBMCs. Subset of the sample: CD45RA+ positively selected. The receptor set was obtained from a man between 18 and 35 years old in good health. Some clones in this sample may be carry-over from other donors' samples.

CDR3 loop: CASSGDEVEAFF. The CDR3 DNA reads TGTGCCAGCAGCGGGGACGAGGTTGAAGCTTTCTTT. The J gene is TRBJ1-1, the V gene TRBV4-2; a weak D match, TRBD1 (5 bases). CDR3 length: 12 amino acids. V dropped 5 bases and J dropped 7 bases, with 11 bases sitting between them. The germline V gene encodes CDR1 LGHNA and CDR2 YNFKEQ.

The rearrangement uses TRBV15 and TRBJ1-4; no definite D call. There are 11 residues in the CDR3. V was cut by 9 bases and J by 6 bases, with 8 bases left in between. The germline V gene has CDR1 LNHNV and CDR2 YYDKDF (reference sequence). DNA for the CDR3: TGTGCCACGCGGAGGGATGAAAAACTGTTTTTT. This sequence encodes CATRRDEKLFF.

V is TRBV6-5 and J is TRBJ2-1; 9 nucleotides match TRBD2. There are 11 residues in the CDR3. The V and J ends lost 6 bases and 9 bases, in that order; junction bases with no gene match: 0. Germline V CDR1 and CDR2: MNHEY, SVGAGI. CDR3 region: CASRLAGEQFF. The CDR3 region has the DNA TGTGCCAGCAGACTAGCGGGTGAGCAGTTCTTC.

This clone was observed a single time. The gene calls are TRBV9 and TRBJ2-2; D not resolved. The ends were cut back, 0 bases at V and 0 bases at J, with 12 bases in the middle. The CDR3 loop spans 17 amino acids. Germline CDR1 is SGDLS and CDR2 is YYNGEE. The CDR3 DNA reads TGTGCCAGCAGCGTAGTGACCACGGCGGCGAACACCGGGGAGCTGTTTTTT. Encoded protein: CASSVVTTAANTGELFF.

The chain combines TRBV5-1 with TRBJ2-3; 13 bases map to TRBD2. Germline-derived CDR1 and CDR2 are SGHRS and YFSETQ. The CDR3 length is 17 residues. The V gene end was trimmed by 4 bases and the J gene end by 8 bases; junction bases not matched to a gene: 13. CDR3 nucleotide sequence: TGCGCCAGCAGCCTCCGGACTAGCGGGAGTTACTGGGTTACGCAGTATTTT. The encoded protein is CASSLRTSGSYWVTQYF.

Here the CDR3 DNA reads TGTGCCAGCAGTTACTCGACTAGCGGGAGACTGAGAAAGTACTTC. Amino acid sequence: CASSYSTSGRLRKYF. The chain uses TRBV6-5 and TRBJ2-7; 12 bases fit TRBD2. The V and J ends lost 0 bases and 11 bases, in that order; junction bases with no gene match: 8. The CDR3 contains 15 residues. CDR1 is MNHEY and CDR2 is SVGAGI in the germline V gene.

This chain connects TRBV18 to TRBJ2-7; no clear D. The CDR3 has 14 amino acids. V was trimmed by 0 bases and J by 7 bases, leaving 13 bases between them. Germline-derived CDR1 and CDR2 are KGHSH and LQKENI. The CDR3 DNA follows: TGTGCCAGCTCACCACCTTCCGCGAGGTGGGAGCAGTACTTC. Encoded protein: CASSPPSARWEQYF.

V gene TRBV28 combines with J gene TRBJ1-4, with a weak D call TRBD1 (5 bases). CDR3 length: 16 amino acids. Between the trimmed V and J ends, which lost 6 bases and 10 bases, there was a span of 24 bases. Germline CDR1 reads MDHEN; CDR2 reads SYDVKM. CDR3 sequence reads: CASSRGRRGWGGKLFF. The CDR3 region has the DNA TGTGCCAGCAGCCGGGGGAGAAGGGGCTGGGGCGGAAAACTGTTTTTT. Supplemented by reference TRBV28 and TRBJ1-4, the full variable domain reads DVKVTQSSRYLVKRTGEKVFLECVQDMDHENMFWYRQDPGLGLRLIYFSYDVKMKEKGDIPEGYSVSREKKERFSLILESASTNQTSMYLCASSRGRRGWGGKLFFGSGTQLSVL.

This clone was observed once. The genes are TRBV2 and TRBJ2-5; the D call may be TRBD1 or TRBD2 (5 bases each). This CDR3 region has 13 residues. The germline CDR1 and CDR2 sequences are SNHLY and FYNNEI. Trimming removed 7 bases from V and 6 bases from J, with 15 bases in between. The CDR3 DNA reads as TGTGCCAGCACAGGCATCCAGGGACAGACCCAGTACTTC. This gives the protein CASTGIQGQTQYF.

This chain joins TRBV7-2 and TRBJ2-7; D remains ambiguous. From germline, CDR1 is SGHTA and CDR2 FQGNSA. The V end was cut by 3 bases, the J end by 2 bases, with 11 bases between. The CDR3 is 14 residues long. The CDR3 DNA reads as TGTGCCAGCAGCTTTCCGGGTCGGCCCTACGAGCAGTACTTC. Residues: CASSFPGRPYEQYF. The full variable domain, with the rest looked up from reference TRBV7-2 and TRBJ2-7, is GAGVSQSPSNKVTEKGKDVELRCDPISGHTALYWYRQSLGQGLEFLIYFQGNSAPDKSGLPSDRFSAERTGGSVSTLTIQRTQQEDSAVYLCASSFPGRPYEQYFGPGTRLTVT.

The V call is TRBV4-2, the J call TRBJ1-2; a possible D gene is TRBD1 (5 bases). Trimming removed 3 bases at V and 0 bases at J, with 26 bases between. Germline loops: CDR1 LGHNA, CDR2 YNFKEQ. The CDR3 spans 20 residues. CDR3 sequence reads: CASSHLRPGRSRIANYGYTF. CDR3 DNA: TGTGCCAGCAGCCACCTGAGACCGGGACGGAGTCGAATAGCTAACTATGGCTACACCTTC.

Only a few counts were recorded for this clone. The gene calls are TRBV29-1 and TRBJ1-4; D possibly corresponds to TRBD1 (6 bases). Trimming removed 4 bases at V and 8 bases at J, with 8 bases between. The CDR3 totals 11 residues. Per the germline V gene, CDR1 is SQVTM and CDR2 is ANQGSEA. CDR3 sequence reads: CSVGRGEKLFF. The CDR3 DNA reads TGCAGCGTTGGCAGGGGCGAAAAACTGTTTTTT.

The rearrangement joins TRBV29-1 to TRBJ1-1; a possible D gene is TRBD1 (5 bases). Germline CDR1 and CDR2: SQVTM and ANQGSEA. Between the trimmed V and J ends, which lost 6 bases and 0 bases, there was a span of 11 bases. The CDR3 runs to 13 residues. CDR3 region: CSVGADMNTEAFF. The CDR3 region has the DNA TGCAGCGTCGGGGCCGATATGAACACTGAAGCTTTCTTT.

CDR3 nucleotides: TGTGCCAGCAGGAGGACAGGGGCGAGGGATACGCAGTATTTT. It translates to CASRRTGARDTQYF. The V gene is TRBV7-3, the J gene TRBJ2-3; 9 bases map to TRBD1. CDR1 is SGHTA, CDR2 FQGTGA, per germline. The CDR3 has 14 amino acids. J was trimmed by 6 bases and V by 6 bases; bases with no gene match: 7.

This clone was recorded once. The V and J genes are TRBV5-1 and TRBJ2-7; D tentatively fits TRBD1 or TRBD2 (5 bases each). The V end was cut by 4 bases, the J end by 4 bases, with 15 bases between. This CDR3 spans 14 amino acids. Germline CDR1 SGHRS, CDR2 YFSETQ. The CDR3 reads CASSPGPEAYEQYF. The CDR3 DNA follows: TGCGCCAGCAGCCCGGGGCCCGAGGCGTACGAGCAGTACTTC.

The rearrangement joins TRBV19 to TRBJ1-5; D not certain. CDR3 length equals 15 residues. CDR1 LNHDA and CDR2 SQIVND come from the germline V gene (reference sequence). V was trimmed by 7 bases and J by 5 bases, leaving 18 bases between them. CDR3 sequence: CASIWSYSPDQPQHF. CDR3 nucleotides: TGTGCCAGTATTTGGAGTTACAGCCCGGATCAGCCCCAGCATTTT.

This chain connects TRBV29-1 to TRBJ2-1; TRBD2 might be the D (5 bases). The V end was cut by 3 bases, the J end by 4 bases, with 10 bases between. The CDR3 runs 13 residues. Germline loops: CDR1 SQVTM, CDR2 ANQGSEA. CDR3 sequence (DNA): TGCAGCGTTGAGAGGAGGCTATACAATGAGCAGTTCTTC. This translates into CSVERRLYNEQFF.

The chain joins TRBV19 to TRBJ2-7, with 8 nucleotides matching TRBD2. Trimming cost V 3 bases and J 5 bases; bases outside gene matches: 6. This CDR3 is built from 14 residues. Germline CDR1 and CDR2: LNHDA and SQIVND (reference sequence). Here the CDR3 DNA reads TGTGCCAGTAGTATTAGGGGAGCGGGAGACGAGCAGTACTTC. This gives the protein CASSIRGAGDEQYF.

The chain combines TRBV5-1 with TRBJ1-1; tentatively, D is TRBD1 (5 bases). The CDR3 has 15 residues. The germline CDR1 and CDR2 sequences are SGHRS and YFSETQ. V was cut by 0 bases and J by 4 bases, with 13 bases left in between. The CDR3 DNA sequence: TGCGCCAGCAGCTTGGGTTGGGGCGCGAGCACTGAAGCTTTCTTT. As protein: CASSLGWGASTEAFF.

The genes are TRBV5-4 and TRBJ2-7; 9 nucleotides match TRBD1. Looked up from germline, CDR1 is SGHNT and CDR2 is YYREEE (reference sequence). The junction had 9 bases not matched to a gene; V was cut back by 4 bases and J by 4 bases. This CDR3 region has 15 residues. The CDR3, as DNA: TGTGCCAGCAGCAGCACCGGGACAGGGTTTTACGAGCAGTACTTC. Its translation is CASSSTGTGFYEQYF.

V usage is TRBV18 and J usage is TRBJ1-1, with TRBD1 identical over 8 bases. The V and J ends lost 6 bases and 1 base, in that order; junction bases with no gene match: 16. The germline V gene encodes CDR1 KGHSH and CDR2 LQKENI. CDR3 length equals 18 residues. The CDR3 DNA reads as TGTGCCAGCTCCCAAGGGGCGACCAGGGGGCAGGAGAACACTGAAGCTTTCTTT. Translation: CASSQGATRGQENTEAFF.

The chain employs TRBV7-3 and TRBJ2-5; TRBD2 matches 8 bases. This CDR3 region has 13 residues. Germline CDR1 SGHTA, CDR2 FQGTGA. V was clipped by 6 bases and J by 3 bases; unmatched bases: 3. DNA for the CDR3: TGTGCCAGCAGTCGTAGCGGGGAAGAGACCCAGTACTTC. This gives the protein CASSRSGEETQYF.

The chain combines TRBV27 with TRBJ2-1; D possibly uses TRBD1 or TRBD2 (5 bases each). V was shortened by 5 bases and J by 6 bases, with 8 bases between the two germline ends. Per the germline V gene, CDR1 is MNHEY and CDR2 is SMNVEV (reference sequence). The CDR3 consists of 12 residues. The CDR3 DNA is TGTGCCAGCAGTGGGACCCTCAATGAGCAGTTCTTC. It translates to CASSGTLNEQFF.

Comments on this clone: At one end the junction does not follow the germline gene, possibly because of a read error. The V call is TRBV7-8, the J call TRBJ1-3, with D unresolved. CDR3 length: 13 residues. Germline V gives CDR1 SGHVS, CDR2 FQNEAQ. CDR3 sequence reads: CASSVAWGNTIYF. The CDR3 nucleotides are TGTGCCAGCAGCGTAGCGTGGGGAAACACCATATATTTT.

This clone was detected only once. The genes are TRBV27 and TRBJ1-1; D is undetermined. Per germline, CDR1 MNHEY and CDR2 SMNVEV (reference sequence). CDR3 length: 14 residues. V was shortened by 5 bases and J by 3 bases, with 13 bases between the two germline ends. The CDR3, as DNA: TGTGCCAGCAGTCCCACGTTCTCGGACACTGAAGCTTTCTTT. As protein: CASSPTFSDTEAFF.

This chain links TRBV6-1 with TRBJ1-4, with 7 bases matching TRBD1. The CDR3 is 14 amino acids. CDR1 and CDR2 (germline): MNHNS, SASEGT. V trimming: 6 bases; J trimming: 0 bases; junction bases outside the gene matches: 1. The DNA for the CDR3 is TGTGCCAGCAGGGGGACAGCAACTAATGAAAAACTGTTTTTT. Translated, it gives CASRGTATNEKLFF.

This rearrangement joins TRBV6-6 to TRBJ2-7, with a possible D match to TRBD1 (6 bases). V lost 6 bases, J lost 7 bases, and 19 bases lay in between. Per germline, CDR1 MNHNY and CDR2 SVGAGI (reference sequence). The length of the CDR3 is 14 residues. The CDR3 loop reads CASSPVVIQGEQYF. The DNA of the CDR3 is TGTGCCAGCAGCCCCGTGGTAATACAGGGAGAGCAGTACTTC.

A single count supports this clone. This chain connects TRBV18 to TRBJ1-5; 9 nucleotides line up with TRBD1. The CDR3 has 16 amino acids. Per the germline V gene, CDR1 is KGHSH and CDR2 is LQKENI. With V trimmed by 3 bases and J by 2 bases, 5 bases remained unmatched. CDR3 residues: CASSPIRDRGNQPQHF. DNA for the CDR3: TGTGCCAGCTCACCGATACGGGACAGGGGCAATCAGCCCCAGCATTTT.

The CDR3 sequence is CASSLWADTQYF. The DNA for the CDR3 is TGTGCCAGCAGCTTATGGGCAGATACGCAGTATTTT. The rearrangement links TRBV11-3 to TRBJ2-3; D gene unclear. The CDR3 spans 12 residues. Deletions cut 2 bases from V and 4 bases from J, with 4 bases between. Germline V gene lookup returns CDR1 SGHNT and CDR2 YENEEA.